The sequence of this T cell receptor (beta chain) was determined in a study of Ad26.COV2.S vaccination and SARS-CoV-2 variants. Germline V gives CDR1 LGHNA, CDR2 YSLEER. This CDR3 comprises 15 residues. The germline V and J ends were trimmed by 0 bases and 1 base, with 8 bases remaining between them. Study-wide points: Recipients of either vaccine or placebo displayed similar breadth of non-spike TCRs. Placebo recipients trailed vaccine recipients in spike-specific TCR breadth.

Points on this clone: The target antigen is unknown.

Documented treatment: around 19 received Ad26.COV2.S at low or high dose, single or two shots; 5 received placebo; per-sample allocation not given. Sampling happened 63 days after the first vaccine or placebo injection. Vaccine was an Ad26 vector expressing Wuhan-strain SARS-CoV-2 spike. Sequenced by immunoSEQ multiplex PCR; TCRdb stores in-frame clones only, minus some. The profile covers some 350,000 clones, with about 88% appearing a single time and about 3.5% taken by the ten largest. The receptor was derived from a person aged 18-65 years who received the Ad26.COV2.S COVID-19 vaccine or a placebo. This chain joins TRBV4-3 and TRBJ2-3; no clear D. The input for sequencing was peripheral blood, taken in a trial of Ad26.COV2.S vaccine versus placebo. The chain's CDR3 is CASSQDWLRTDTQYF. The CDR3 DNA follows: TGCGCCAGCAGCCAAGATTGGTTACGCACAGATACGCAGTATTTT.